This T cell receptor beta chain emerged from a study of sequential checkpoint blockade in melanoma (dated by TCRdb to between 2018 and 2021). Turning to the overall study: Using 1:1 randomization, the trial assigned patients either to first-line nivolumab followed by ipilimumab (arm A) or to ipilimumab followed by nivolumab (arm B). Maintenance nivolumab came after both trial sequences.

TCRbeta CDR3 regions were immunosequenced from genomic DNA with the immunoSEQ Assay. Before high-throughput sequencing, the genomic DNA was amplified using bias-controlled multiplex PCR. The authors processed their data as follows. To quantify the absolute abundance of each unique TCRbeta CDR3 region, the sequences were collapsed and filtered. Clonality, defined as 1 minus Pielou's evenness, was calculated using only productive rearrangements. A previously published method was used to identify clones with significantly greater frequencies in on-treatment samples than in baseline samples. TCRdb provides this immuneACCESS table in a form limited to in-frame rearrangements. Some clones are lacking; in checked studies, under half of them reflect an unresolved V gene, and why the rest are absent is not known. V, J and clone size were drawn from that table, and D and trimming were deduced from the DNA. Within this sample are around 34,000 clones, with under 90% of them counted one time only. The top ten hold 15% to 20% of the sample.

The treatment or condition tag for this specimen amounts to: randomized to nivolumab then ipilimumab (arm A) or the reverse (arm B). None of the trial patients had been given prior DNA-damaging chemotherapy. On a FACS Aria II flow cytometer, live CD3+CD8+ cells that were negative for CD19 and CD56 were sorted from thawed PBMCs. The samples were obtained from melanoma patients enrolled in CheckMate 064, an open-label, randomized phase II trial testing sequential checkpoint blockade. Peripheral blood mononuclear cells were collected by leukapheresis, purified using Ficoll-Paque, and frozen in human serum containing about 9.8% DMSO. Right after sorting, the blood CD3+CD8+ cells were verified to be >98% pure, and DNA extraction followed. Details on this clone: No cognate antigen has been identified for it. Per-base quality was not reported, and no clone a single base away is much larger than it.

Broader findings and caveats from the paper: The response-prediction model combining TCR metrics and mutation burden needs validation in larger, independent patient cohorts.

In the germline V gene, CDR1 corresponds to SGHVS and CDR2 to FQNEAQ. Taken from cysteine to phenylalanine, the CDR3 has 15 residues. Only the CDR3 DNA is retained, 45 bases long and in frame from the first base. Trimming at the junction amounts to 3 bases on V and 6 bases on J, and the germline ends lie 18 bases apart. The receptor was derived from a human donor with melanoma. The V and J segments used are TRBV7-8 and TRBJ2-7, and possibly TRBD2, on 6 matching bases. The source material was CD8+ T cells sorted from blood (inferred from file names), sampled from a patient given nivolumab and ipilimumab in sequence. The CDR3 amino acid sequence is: CASSLMAGWAGEQYF. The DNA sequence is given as TGTGCCAGCAGCTTGATGGCGGGGTGGGCGGGCGAGCAGTACTTC.